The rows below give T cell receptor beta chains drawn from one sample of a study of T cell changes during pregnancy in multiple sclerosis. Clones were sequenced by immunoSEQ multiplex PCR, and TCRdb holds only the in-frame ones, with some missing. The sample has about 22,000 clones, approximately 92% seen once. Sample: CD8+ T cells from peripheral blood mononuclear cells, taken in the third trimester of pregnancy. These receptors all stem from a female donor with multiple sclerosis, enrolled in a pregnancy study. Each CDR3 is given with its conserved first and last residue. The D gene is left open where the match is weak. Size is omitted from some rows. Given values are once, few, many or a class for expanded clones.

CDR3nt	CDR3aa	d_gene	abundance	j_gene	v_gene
TGTGCCAGCAGCCCCCTTGCAACTAATGAAAAACTGTTTTTT	CASSPLATNEKLFF	-	-	TRBJ1-4	TRBV9
TGTGCCAGAAGCTTGGGGCTAGCGGGTCGACGGCAGTTCTTC	CARSLGLAGRRQFF	TRBD2	-	TRBJ2-1	TRBV5-3
TGTGCCAGCAGCCCGGAGACTAGAAGGGATTACTACGAGCAGTACTTC	CASSPETRRDYYEQYF	-	-	TRBJ2-7	TRBV5-7
TGTGCCAGTTCCGCCCGGGACAGGGGGGAGCAGTACTTC	CASSARDRGEQYF	TRBD1	-	TRBJ2-7	TRBV19
TGTGCCAGTAGTTTAAGACTAGCGGGCCTCTACAATGAGCAGTTCTTC	CASSLRLAGLYNEQFF	TRBD2	-	TRBJ2-1	TRBV19
TGTGCCAGCAGTTCGGGACTAGCGTACAACGAGCAGTACTTC	CASSSGLAYNEQYF	TRBD2	few	TRBJ2-7	TRBV27
TGTGCCAGCGGACAGTACAATCAGCCCCAGCATTTT	CASGQYNQPQHF	-	-	TRBJ1-5	TRBV27
TGTGCCAGCAGCGGCCCCTCTGGAAACACCATATATTTT	CASSGPSGNTIYF	-	-	TRBJ1-3	TRBV5-4
TGCAGTGCTAGAGTGAGCGGGAGGTGGTACTTC	CSARVSGRWYF	TRBD2	once	TRBJ2-7	TRBV20-1
TGCAGCGTTGAAAGGGGACAGGGGCCGTACAATGAGCAGTTCTTC	CSVERGQGPYNEQFF	TRBD1	-	TRBJ2-1	TRBV29-1
TGTGCCAGCATACCGGGACAGGGCGAGGGGGGGAATTACAATGAGCAGTTCTTC	CASIPGQGEGGNYNEQFF	TRBD1	-	TRBJ2-1	TRBV11-3
TGTGCCAGCAGTTACCCAGGTCAGCCCCAGCATTTT	CASSYPGQPQHF	-	-	TRBJ1-5	TRBV6-5
TGTGCCAGCACATCCCTAGCGGCAGGCAATATTCAGCCCCAGCATTTT	CASTSLAAGNIQPQHF	-	-	TRBJ1-5	TRBV27
TGTGCCTGGAGTGTAGCCAGCGCCTCCTACAATGAGCAGTTCTTC	CAWSVASASYNEQFF	-	-	TRBJ2-1	TRBV30
TGTGCCAGCAGCCAAGATCGGGATGCCGGGTACGAGCAGTACTTC	CASSQDRDAGYEQYF	-	-	TRBJ2-7	TRBV4-2
TGTGCCATCAGTGAGGGGACAGGGGGTTATGGCTACACCTTC	CAISEGTGGYGYTF	TRBD1	-	TRBJ1-2	TRBV10-3
TGTGCCAGCAGCTTAGAGGGAAGGACAGGTTGGGGTTTGGCTCACTTT	CASSLEGRTGWGLAHF	TRBD1	-	TRBJ1-6	TRBV7-2
TGTGCCTGGACTTCGAACACCGGGGAGCTGTTTTTT	CAWTSNTGELFF	-	-	TRBJ2-2	TRBV30
TGTGCCAGCAGCTTAGGATCGGAGGGCTCGCCGTATGGCTACACCTTC	CASSLGSEGSPYGYTF	-	-	TRBJ1-2	TRBV13
TGTGCCAGCTTACCCGGGGGGGCCCACGAGCAGTACTTC	CASLPGGAHEQYF	TRBD2	-	TRBJ2-7	TRBV7-9
TGTGCCAGCAGCGGACTTAACTACAATGAGCAGTTCTTC	CASSGLNYNEQFF	-	-	TRBJ2-1	TRBV7-2
TGTGCCAGCAGTTTGCTCCAGGACACCGGGGAGCTGTTTTTT	CASSLLQDTGELFF	-	once	TRBJ2-2	TRBV28
TGTGCCAGCAGCTCCTCAGGGGGGTTGGATGAGCAGTTCTTC	CASSSSGGLDEQFF	-	once	TRBJ2-1	TRBV11-2
TGTGCCAGCAGCCTAGTCGGGGTCGGCACTGAAGCTTTCTTT	CASSLVGVGTEAFF	-	-	TRBJ1-1	TRBV27
TGTGCCAGCAGCCTGTTTACCGGGACTAGCAGCACAGATACGCAGTATTTT	CASSLFTGTSSTDTQYF	TRBD2	-	TRBJ2-3	TRBV7-8
TGTGCCAGCAGTGTAGCCCGACTTAATGAAAAACTGTTTTTT	CASSVARLNEKLFF	-	-	TRBJ1-4	TRBV6-1
TGTGCCTGGAGCTGGGCGGGAGAAGCCGGGGAGCTGTTTTTT	CAWSWAGEAGELFF	TRBD2	-	TRBJ2-2	TRBV30
TGTGCCACCCTTTTCAACCTAAACTACGAGCAGTACTTC	CATLFNLNYEQYF	-	-	TRBJ2-7	TRBV10-3
TGCAGCGTACTCACGGGAGCGAACACCGGGGAGCTGTTTTTT	CSVLTGANTGELFF	-	-	TRBJ2-2	TRBV29-1
TGTGCCAGCGGAGGACTTTTATTGATGGGAACTAATGAAAAACTGTTTTTT	CASGGLLLMGTNEKLFF	-	-	TRBJ1-4	TRBV7-7
TGTGCCAGCAGCTACCCTGGAGCTTTAGATACGCAGTATTTT	CASSYPGALDTQYF	-	-	TRBJ2-3	TRBV7-2
TGCGCCAGCACCCCAGGGGTGAACACCGGGGAGCTGTTTTTT	CASTPGVNTGELFF	-	-	TRBJ2-2	TRBV23-1
TGTGCCACCAGCAGAGATCGGGGGGTTGGGTCGCCCCAGCATTTT	CATSRDRGVGSPQHF	-	-	TRBJ1-5	TRBV15
TGCGCCAGCAGCCAAGAATCAGGCTACGAGCAGTACTTC	CASSQESGYEQYF	-	-	TRBJ2-7	TRBV4-3
TGCGCCAGCAGCTTGGGGACAGGGAATCAGCCCCAGCATTTT	CASSLGTGNQPQHF	TRBD1	-	TRBJ1-5	TRBV5-1
TGTGCCATCAGTGAGTCACCGACAGTCTACGAGCAGTACTTC	CAISESPTVYEQYF	-	-	TRBJ2-7	TRBV10-3
TGTGCCAGCAGTGATATATACTACGAGCAGTACTTC	CASSDIYYEQYF	-	-	TRBJ2-7	TRBV2
TGTGCCAGCAGCGAAGGGGGAGTCGCGCGAAAGGGGCAGTATTTT	CASSEGGVARKGQYF	-	-	TRBJ2-3	TRBV7-6
TGCAGCGTTCAAACGCCCCGGCAGGGAATTTCTTATGGCTACACCTTC	CSVQTPRQGISYGYTF	-	-	TRBJ1-2	TRBV29-1
TGTGCCAGCAGTGACACGACAGGGAACCAGCCCCAGCATTTT	CASSDTTGNQPQHF	TRBD1	-	TRBJ1-5	TRBV6-1
TGTGCCAGCAGTTCTGAGGGTCCGCCAGGAAAACTGTTTTTT	CASSSEGPPGKLFF	-	few	TRBJ1-4	TRBV6-5
TGTGCCAGCAGCTTACCGGGAATAGCTGAAGCTTTCTTT	CASSLPGIAEAFF	-	once	TRBJ1-1	TRBV11-2
TGTGCCAGCAGCTTCAATCCCGGGACAGATGGCTACACCTTC	CASSFNPGTDGYTF	TRBD1	-	TRBJ1-2	TRBV11-2
TGTGCCAGCAGATCGCCAGGGGATGAAAAACTGTTTTTT	CASRSPGDEKLFF	-	-	TRBJ1-4	TRBV7-8